This TCR beta chain was sequenced for a study of cytomegalovirus exposure and HLA in healthy donors. Notes on this clone: Its antigen is currently unknown.

J was trimmed by 5 bases and V by 5 bases; bases with no gene match: 7. The CDR3 loop spans 15 amino acids. Germline CDR1 SGHVS, CDR2 FQNEAQ. PCR primers comprised 60 Vbeta and 13 Jbeta primers. Measured with immunoSEQ multiplex PCR; TCRdb has only the in-frame clones, and not every one. The sample comprises about 150,000 clones, almost 85% of which are singletons, and approximately 5.7% rests with the top ten. Study outcomes and limitations: The authors enumerated some 170 TCR beta chains as linked to cytomegalovirus. By a later analysis, the bulk of CMV-associated TCR beta chains appeared HLA-restricted.

This TCR was recovered from a man in his thirties or forties in good health and CMV-seropositive. V gene TRBV7-8 combines with J gene TRBJ1-4; 8 bases align to TRBD1. The sequencing sample was made of PBMCs. The CDR3 reads CASSPGTGKNEKLFF. The CDR3 nucleotides read TGTGCCAGCAGCCCGGGGACAGGCAAAAATGAAAAACTGTTTTTT.